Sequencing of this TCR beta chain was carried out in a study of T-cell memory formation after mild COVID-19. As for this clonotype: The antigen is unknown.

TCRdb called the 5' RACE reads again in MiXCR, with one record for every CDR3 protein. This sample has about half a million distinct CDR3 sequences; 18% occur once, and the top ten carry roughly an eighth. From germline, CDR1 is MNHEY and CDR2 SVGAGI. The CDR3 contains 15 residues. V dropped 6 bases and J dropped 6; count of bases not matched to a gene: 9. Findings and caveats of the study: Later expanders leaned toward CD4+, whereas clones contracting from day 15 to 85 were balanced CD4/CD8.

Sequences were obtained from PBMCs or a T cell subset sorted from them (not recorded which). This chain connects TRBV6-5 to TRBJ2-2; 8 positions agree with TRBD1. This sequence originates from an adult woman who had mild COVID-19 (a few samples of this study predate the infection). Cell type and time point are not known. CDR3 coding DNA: TGTGCCAGCAGGCAAGGACAGGGAGAGTCCGGGGAGCTGTTTTTT. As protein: CASRQGQGESGELFF.